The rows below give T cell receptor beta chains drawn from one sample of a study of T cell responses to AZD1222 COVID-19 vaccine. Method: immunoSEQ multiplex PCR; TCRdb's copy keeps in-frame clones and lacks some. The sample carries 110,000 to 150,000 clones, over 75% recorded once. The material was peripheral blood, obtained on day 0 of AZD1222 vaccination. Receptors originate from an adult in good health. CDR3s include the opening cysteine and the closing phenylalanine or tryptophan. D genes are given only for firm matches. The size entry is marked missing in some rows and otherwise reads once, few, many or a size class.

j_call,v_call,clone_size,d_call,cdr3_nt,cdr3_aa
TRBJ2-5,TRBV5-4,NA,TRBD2,TGTGCCAGCAGCCTGCGCACTAGCGGGGCCGGGGAGACCCAGTACTTC,CASSLRTSGAGETQYF
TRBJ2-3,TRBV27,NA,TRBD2,TGTGCCAGCGGCTATTCCGGGACTAGCGGCACAGATACGCAGTATTTT,CASGYSGTSGTDTQYF
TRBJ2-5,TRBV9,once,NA,TGTGCCAGCAGCGTAGAACAAATCCAAGAGACCCAGTACTTC,CASSVEQIQETQYF
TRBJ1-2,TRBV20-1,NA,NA,TGCAGGCCGACCGGGCCGAGTGGCTACACCTTC,CRPTGPSGYTF
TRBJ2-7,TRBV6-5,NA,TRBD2,TGTGCCAGCAGGGATAGCGGGAGCGTCTACGAGCAGTACTTC,CASRDSGSVYEQYF
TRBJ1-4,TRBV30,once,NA,TGTGCCTGGAGTCCTACGGGTCGAAATCGGAGGGAAAAACTGTTTTTT,CAWSPTGRNRREKLFF
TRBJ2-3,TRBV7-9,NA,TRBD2,TGTGCCAGCAGCCTCGGGAGCGGGAGGGCCGCGACAGATACGCAGTATTTT,CASSLGSGRAATDTQYF
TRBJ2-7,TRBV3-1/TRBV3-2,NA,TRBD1,TGTGCCAGCAGCCAGCCCAACGTGGGACAGGGCGGACACGAGCAGTACTTC,CASSQPNVGQGGHEQYF
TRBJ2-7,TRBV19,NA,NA,TGTGCCAGTAGTATAGCCGCGACCCTAGGCTCCTACGAGCAGTACTTC,CASSIAATLGSYEQYF
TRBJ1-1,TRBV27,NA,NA,TGTGCCAGCAGTTTCGGATATGAGAACACTGAAGCTTTCTTT,CASSFGYENTEAFF
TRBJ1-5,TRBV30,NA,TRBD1,TGTGCCTGGGAACGTACAGGGGGCGGGCAGCCCCAGCATTTT,CAWERTGGGQPQHF
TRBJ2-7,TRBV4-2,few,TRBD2,TGTGCCAGCAGCCACGGCGGGAGCGGGAGTGGATACGAGCAGTACTTC,CASSHGGSGSGYEQYF
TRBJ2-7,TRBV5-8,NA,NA,TGTGCCAGCAGCTTGACAGGATCCCACGAGCAGTACTTC,CASSLTGSHEQYF
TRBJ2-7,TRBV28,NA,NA,TGTGCCAGCCTGGAGGGGAATACCTACGAGCAGTACTTC,CASLEGNTYEQYF
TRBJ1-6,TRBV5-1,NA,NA,TGCGCCAGCAGCTTGTCCAGCTCGGGATCACCCCTCCACTTT,CASSLSSSGSPLHF
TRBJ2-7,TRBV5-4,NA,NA,TGTGCCAGCAGCCCCTCGTCGAGAGGGGCCACCTACGAGCAGTACTTC,CASSPSSRGATYEQYF
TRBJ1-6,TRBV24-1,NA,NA,TGTGCCACCAGTGCGTTTGGGCCACCCCTCCACTTT,CATSAFGPPLHF
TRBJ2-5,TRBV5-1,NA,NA,TGCGCCAGCACGGCGGGTCTCGGGGAGACCCAGTACTTC,CASTAGLGETQYF
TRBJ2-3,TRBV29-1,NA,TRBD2,TGCAGCGTTTCCAGGGCGGGAGGGCTTTCAGATACGCAGTATTTT,CSVSRAGGLSDTQYF
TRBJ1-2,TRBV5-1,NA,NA,TGCGCCAGCAGCCTAGCGGACAGTGCCGGCTACACCTTC,CASSLADSAGYTF
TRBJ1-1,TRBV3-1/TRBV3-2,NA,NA,TGTGCCAGCAGCCAAGAGTGGCTTACCCAAGGGGTCACTGAAGCTTTCTTT,CASSQEWLTQGVTEAFF
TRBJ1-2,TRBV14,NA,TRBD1,TGTGCCAGCAGCCCCACCGGGACAGGGAATGGCTACACCTTC,CASSPTGTGNGYTF